These T cell receptor beta chains were read from a single sample in a study of cytotoxic CD8 clonotypes in ibrutinib-treated CLL. Libraries were prepared by immunoSEQ multiplex PCR; TCRdb keeps only in-frame clonotypes and omits some of them. The sample has tens of thousands of clones, 85% to 90% seen once. Specimen: PBMCs, collected before ibrutinib treatment. Source of these receptors: a human donor with chronic lymphocytic leukemia. Both conserved end residues are part of each CDR3. D genes are given only for firm matches. Clone sizes are given selectively: once, few, many, or a class where the clone is expanded.

abundance	j_gene	v_gene	d_gene	len	CDR3aa	CDR3nt
few	TRBJ2-7	TRBV7-2	TRBD2	16	CASSFSSGRMLDEQYF	TGTGCCAGCAGCTTCTCTAGCGGGAGGATGCTGGACGAGCAGTACTTC
-	TRBJ1-2	TRBV27	-	17	CASSLFGPTEGNYGYTF	TGTGCCAGCAGTTTATTTGGTCCAACGGAGGGGAACTATGGCTACACCTTC
-	TRBJ2-7	TRBV7-2	-	15	CASSLGGQPLYEQYF	TGTGCCAGCAGCTTAGGAGGACAGCCCCTCTACGAGCAGTACTTC
-	TRBJ1-1	TRBV6-5	-	15	CASSYRRALNTEAFF	TGTGCCAGCAGTTACCGTCGGGCCTTGAACACTGAAGCTTTCTTT
-	TRBJ1-1	TRBV14	-	13	CASSLEMNTEAFF	TGTGCCAGCAGCCTAGAAATGAACACTGAAGCTTTCTTT
-	TRBJ2-1	TRBV7-3	TRBD2	16	CASSSLGLAGESEQFF	TGTGCCAGCAGCTCATTGGGACTAGCGGGAGAAAGTGAGCAGTTCTTC
-	TRBJ2-2	TRBV12-5	TRBD2	18	CASGLWPSGRAATGELFF	TGTGCTAGTGGTTTGTGGCCTAGCGGGAGGGCCGCCACCGGGGAGCTGTTTTTT
once	TRBJ2-1	TRBV19	-	15	CASSMSGFYYNEQFF	TGTGCCAGTAGTATGAGCGGGTTCTACTACAATGAGCAGTTCTTC
-	TRBJ2-3	TRBV7-3	-	18	CASSPSGPGTRITDTQYF	TGTGCCAGCAGTCCCAGTGGACCCGGGACTCGAATAACAGATACGCAGTATTTT
-	TRBJ1-2	TRBV19	-	14	CASTPELGGYGYTF	TGTGCCAGTACCCCCGAGTTGGGGGGGTATGGCTACACCTTC
-	TRBJ2-7	TRBV4-1	-	18	CASSQDGQGPMIAYEQYF	TGCGCCAGCAGCCAAGACGGGCAGGGTCCCATGATAGCCTACGAGCAGTACTTC
medium-sized	TRBJ1-5	TRBV6-1	TRBD1	15	CASSEGRGQGQPQHF	TGTGCCAGCAGTGAGGGCAGGGGGCAAGGTCAGCCCCAGCATTTT
few	TRBJ2-7	TRBV28	TRBD2	17	CAAGLPGGTSGNYEQYF	TGTGCCGCCGGACTTCCGGGGGGGACTAGCGGGAACTACGAGCAGTACTTC
-	TRBJ1-4	TRBV6-5	-	15	CASSYSPATNEKLFF	TGTGCCAGCAGTTATTCCCCTGCAACTAATGAAAAACTGTTTTTT
-	TRBJ1-2	TRBV27	-	13	CASSFTADYGYTF	TGTGCCAGCAGTTTCACCGCGGACTATGGCTACACCTTC
-	TRBJ1-3	TRBV4-3	-	15	CASSQDVQNGNTIYF	TGCGCCAGCAGCCAAGATGTCCAGAACGGAAACACCATATATTTT
-	TRBJ2-7	TRBV10-3	-	13	CAISGPGLGEQYF	TGTGCCATCAGTGGACCGGGTCTCGGGGAGCAGTACTTC
-	TRBJ2-1	TRBV7-3	TRBD2	17	CASSRGTSGRRYNEQFF	TGTGCCAGCAGCAGAGGGACTAGCGGGAGGAGATACAATGAGCAGTTCTTC
-	TRBJ2-6	TRBV5-4	-	16	CASSPRGGTGANVLTF	TGTGCCAGCAGCCCGAGGGGGGGCACTGGGGCCAACGTCCTGACTTTC
-	TRBJ2-7	TRBV5-4	TRBD2	13	CASSAVGRSEQYF	TGTGCCAGCAGCGCGGTCGGGAGGAGCGAGCAGTACTTC
-	TRBJ1-3	TRBV11-2	-	14	CASSLYTTGNTIYF	TGTGCCAGCAGCTTATATACCACTGGAAACACCATATATTTT
-	TRBJ1-3	TRBV19	-	15	CASSIGDPSGNTIYF	TGTGCCAGTAGTATCGGGGACCCTTCTGGAAACACCATATATTTT
-	TRBJ1-2	TRBV30	-	16	CAWSGPQDISNYGYTF	TGTGCCTGGAGTGGGCCCCAAGACATATCCAACTATGGCTACACCTTC
-	TRBJ2-2	TRBV7-3	TRBD1	14	CASSSGQGTGELFF	TGTGCCAGCAGCTCGGGACAGGGGACCGGGGAGCTGTTTTTT